The TCR beta chain under discussion was sequenced for a study of identical twins. General observations from the study: For out-of-frame beta sequences, excess twin sharing was weaker.

The CDR3 runs to 16 residues. From germline, CDR1 is MDHEN and CDR2 SYDVKM. V lost 5 bases, J lost 9 bases, and 16 bases stayed unmatched. Comments on this clonotype: What it recognizes is unknown.

One entry per CDR3 protein, called by TCRdb with MiXCR from the 5' RACE reads. The sample includes about 530,000 distinct CDR3 sequences, 20% to 25% seen only once; the top ten take approximately 0.48%. In addition, the sample was reused for a study of yellow fever vaccine responses in identical twins. That paper states: Twins' vaccine T cell response reportedly gave the appearance of partial convergence and partial personalization.

The material sequenced was CD4+ T cells sorted from blood. The sequence was collected from a woman between 18 and 29 years old in good health. V is TRBV28 and J is TRBJ2-1; the match to TRBD1 covers 7 bases. CDR3 sequence: CASSAPMTGNLREQFF. CDR3 DNA sequence: TGTGCCAGCAGTGCCCCGATGACAGGGAATCTACGTGAGCAGTTCTTC.